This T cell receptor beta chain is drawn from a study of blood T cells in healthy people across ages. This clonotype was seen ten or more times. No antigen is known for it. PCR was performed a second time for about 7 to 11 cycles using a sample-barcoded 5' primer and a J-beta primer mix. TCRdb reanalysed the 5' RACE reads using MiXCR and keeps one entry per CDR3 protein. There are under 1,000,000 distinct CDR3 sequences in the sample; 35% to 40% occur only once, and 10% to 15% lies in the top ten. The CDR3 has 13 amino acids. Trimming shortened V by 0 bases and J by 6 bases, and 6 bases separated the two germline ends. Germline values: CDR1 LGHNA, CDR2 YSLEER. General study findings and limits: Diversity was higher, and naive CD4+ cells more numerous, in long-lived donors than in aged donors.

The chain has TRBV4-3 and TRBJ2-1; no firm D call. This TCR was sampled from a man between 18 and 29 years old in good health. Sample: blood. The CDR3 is CASSQEPVNEQFF. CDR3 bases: TGCGCCAGCAGCCAAGAGCCGGTCAATGAGCAGTTCTTC.